This TCR beta chain came from a study of CD4 T cells in relation to SARS-CoV-2 and coronaviruses. Unexposed donor CD4+ T cells date from 2011-2018, before the COVID-19 pandemic. Clones were read by immunoSEQ multiplex PCR, and TCRdb kept only the in-frame ones, dropping some. The sample records around 70,000 clones, around 86% being singletons. V was pared by 6 bases and J by 0 bases, with 15 bases between. This CDR3 has 14 residues. Per germline, CDR1 SQVTM and CDR2 ANQGSEA. The V gene is TRBV29-1, the J gene TRBJ2-7; no clear D. The sequence derives from a human donor in good health. Sequencing was done on a sample of memory CD4+ T cells from PBMCs. CDR3 protein: CSVRRAITSYEQYF. Written as DNA, the CDR3 is TGCAGCGTGCGCCGGGCTATCACCTCCTACGAGCAGTACTTC.